This TCR beta chain was sequenced in a study of cytomegalovirus exposure and HLA in healthy donors. Primers: 60 Vbeta forward and 13 Jbeta reverse. TCRdb keeps only in-frame clones here, not all; method: immunoSEQ multiplex PCR. Among some 250,000 clones listed, roughly 87% were seen once. V gave up 6 bases and J gave up 6 bases, with 12 bases separating them. Germline-derived CDR1 and CDR2 are LNHDA and SQIVND (reference sequence). CDR3 length: 13 residues. This clone has more than one count but fewer than ten. The chain uses TRBV19 and TRBJ2-1; TRBD1 might be the D (5 bases). This clonotype originated in a woman in her thirties or forties in good health and CMV-seropositive. The sequenced sample was PBMCs. The CDR3 region is CASRGLGGNEQFF. The CDR3, as DNA: TGTGCCAGTAGGGGGCTAGGCGGCAATGAGCAGTTCTTC.